A single TCR beta chain is shown here with its context. This sample was taken from a study of monozygotic twins with inflammatory bowel disease. Germline V gene data show CDR1 as SQVTM and CDR2 as ANQGSEA. The CDR3 runs 12 residues. TCRdb reprocessed the 5' RACE reads, keeping one entry per CDR3 protein, no DNA. Its clone listing holds a few hundred thousand distinct CDR3 sequences. V usage is TRBV29-1 and J usage is TRBJ2-7; the TCRdb D gene call, TRBD1, has no DNA to confirm it. The receptor's source is a human donor with ulcerative colitis or Crohn's disease, or a healthy co-twin of an affected twin (not recorded which). Sequenced sample: blood. This CDR3 reads CSGRRGAHEQYF.